The next 20 T cell receptor beta chains were all read from a single sample in a study of response to subunit inactivated influenza vaccine. TCRdb reprocessed the RT-PCR reads via MiXCR and lists one record per CDR3 protein. The table lists 750,000 to 850,000 distinct CDR3 sequences, about a fifth of them singletons. The source material was PBMCs from blood, sampled more than 4 days after vaccination. The receptor set was obtained from a man aged 50-60 years who received an inactivated influenza vaccine.

CDR3 residues: CASSYSLRRGISYEQYF. The CDR3 nucleotides are TGTGCCAGCAGTTACTCCCTACGCAGGGGCATCTCCTACGAGCAGTACTTC. The V and J genes are TRBV6-5 and TRBJ2-7, with D possibly matching TRBD1 (6 bases). Germline CDR1 reads MNHEY; CDR2 reads SVGAGI. The CDR3 contains 17 residues. V lost 0 bases to trimming and J lost 0 bases, with 15 bases between them.

This clonotype has at least ten counts. This sequence joins TRBV20-1 and TRBJ2-2; perhaps TRBD2 as D (5 bases). Germline CDR1 and CDR2: DFQATT and SNEGSKA (reference sequence). The CDR3 has 11 residues. DNA for the CDR3: TGCAGCGGACTGAACACCGGGGAGCTGTTTTTT. Protein: CSGLNTGELFF.

This clonotype was recorded many times. This chain uses TRBV12-3 or TRBV12-4 with TRBJ2-1, with TRBD2 identical over 9 bases. J lost 15 bases, V lost 3 bases, and 6 bases had no gene match. The CDR3 length is 12 residues. Written as DNA, the CDR3 is TGTGCCAGCAGTTTGGCGGGAGGGCCCCTGTTCTTC. As protein: CASSLAGGPLFF.

The chain uses TRBV20-1 and TRBJ2-7, with TRBD2 identical over 10 bases. The CDR3 has 18 amino acids. Germline values: CDR1 DFQATT, CDR2 SNEGSKA (reference sequence). J was trimmed by 3 bases and V by 0 bases; bases with no gene match: 14. CDR3: CSARDPNRLAGLDYEQYF. The CDR3 DNA reads TGCAGTGCTAGAGATCCGAACCGACTAGCGGGTCTAGACTACGAGCAGTACTTC.

V gene TRBV7-8 combines with J gene TRBJ2-5, with TRBD2 matching 12 bases. CDR1 is SGHVS, CDR2 FQNEAQ, per germline. Losses at the gene ends were 1 base for V and 2 bases for J; bases not matched to a gene: 11. The CDR3 contains 19 residues. The CDR3 protein is CASSLDPGLAGGDQETQYF. For the CDR3, the DNA is TGTGCCAGCAGCTTAGACCCGGGGCTAGCGGGGGGGGATCAAGAGACCCAGTACTTC.

This chain uses TRBV20-1 with TRBJ2-3; D possibly corresponds to TRBD2 (6 bases). V was clipped by 1 base and J by 7 bases, with 12 bases between them. The CDR3 covers 13 residues. Germline V lookup: CDR1 DFQATT, CDR2 SNEGSKA (reference sequence). CDR3 bases: TGCAGTGCTAGAGGCGGGATTGGATATACGCAGTATTTT. This encodes CSARGGIGYTQYF.

The chain joins TRBV7-2 to TRBJ2-7; 7 bases agree with TRBD2. Germline CDR1 reads SGHTA; CDR2 reads FQGNSA. The CDR3 is 12 residues long. Trimming at V came to 8 bases and at J to 6 bases, leaving 7 bases not matched to a gene. DNA of the CDR3: TGTGCCAGCGGGATCGGGACTACCGAGCAGTACTTC. It codes for CASGIGTTEQYF.

Of note for this clonotype: An end of the junction does not agree with germline; a read error may underlie this. V and J are TRBV30 and TRBJ2-3; no clear D gene. The CDR3 spans 13 residues. Germline CDR1 GTSNPN, CDR2 SVGIG (reference sequence). CDR3 region: CAWSVQGTDTQYF. CDR3 coding DNA: TGTGCCTGGAGTGTGCAAGGCACGGATACGCAGTATTTT.

The chain combines TRBV5-1 with TRBJ2-3, with D possibly called TRBD1 or TRBD2 (6 bases each). CDR3 length: 16 residues. Germline V CDR1 and CDR2: SGHRS, YFSETQ. V was clipped by 1 base and J by 0 bases, with 12 bases between them. CDR3 bases: TGCGCCAGCAGCTTGAATCCGGGGGCGAGCACAGATACGCAGTATTTT. Translating gives CASSLNPGASTDTQYF.

The V gene is TRBV7-2, the J gene TRBJ1-1; the D gene is possibly TRBD1 (6 bases). From germline, CDR1 is SGHTA and CDR2 FQGNSA. V was cut by 4 bases and J by 1 base, with 16 bases left in between. This CDR3 has 16 amino acids. The CDR3 region is CASSSPGQSQNTEAFF. The CDR3, as DNA: TGTGCCAGCAGCTCCCCCGGACAGTCCCAGAACACTGAAGCTTTCTTT.

At least ten counts were recorded for this clonotype. J is TRBJ1-3 and V is TRBV5-5, with D uncertain. V was shortened by 3 bases and J by 0 bases, with 10 bases between the two germline ends. Germline CDR1 is SGHKS and CDR2 is YYEKEE (reference sequence). This CDR3 region has 15 residues. The DNA for the CDR3 is TGTGCCAGCAGCTCTGTGTACTACTCTGGAAACACCATATATTTT. Protein product: CASSSVYYSGNTIYF. Using reference TRBV5-5 and TRBJ1-3 for the parts outside the CDR3, the full variable domain is DAGVTQSPTHLIKTRGQQVTLRCSPISGHKSVSWYQQVLGQGPQFIFQYYEKEERGRGNFPDRFSARQFPNYSSELNVNALLLGDSALYLCASSSVYYSGNTIYFGEGSWLTVV.

The chain employs TRBV15 and TRBJ1-5; D not certain. Trimming left V 1 base short and J 1 base short, with 11 bases between. CDR1 LNHNV and CDR2 YYDKDF come from the germline V gene (reference sequence). The CDR3 has 16 amino acids. The CDR3 loop reads CATSRGATASNQPQHF. The CDR3 coding sequence is TGTGCCACCAGCAGAGGAGCCACAGCCAGCAATCAGCCCCAGCATTTT.

The chain employs TRBV20-1 and TRBJ2-3, with D possibly matching TRBD2 (5 bases). The CDR3 is made up of 13 amino acids. Germline lookup yields CDR1 DFQATT and CDR2 SNEGSKA (reference sequence). Trimming stripped 4 bases from V and 2 bases from J, with 10 bases between. The DNA of the CDR3 is TGCAGTGCTACCTATGGACTCACAGATACGCAGTATTTT. This codes for CSATYGLTDTQYF.

This clonotype was picked up a small number of times. The chain is built from TRBV12-3 or TRBV12-4 and TRBJ2-1; D ambiguous. CDR3 length equals 14 residues. V shed 3 bases and J shed 5 bases, with 11 bases lying between them. CDR3 residues: CASSFGIQNNEQFF. In DNA, the CDR3 is TGTGCCAGCAGTTTTGGAATCCAAAACAATGAGCAGTTCTTC.

There are a few counts of this clonotype. This rearrangement joins TRBV7-2 to TRBJ1-2; D call uncertain. In germline, CDR1 is SGHTA, CDR2 FQGNSA. Trimming stripped 2 bases from V and 7 bases from J, with 8 bases between. CDR3 size: 12 residues. The DNA of the CDR3 is TGTGCCAGCAGCTTACGGGCGGGTGGCTACACCTTC. As protein: CASSLRAGGYTF.

This clonotype was seen a handful of times. The chain is built from TRBV7-8 and TRBJ2-3, with TRBD2 identical over 11 bases. CDR1 is SGHVS, CDR2 FQNEAQ, per germline. CDR3 length: 15 residues. The V segment lost 9 bases and the J segment 5 bases; nucleotides outside the gene matches: 10. This CDR3 is CASLDVAGGLDTQYF. The DNA of the CDR3 is TGTGCCAGTTTAGACGTAGCGGGAGGGTTAGATACGCAGTATTTT.

The CDR3 coding sequence is TGTGCCAGCAGAACGGGACTAGCGGGGGGCCGAGAGACCCAGTACTTC. Translation: CASRTGLAGGRETQYF. The chain couples TRBV6-1 to TRBJ2-5; TRBD2 aligns across 15 bases. The germline gives CDR1 MNHNS, CDR2 SASEGT. Trimming at V came to 6 bases and at J to 4 bases, leaving 6 bases not matched to a gene. The CDR3 spans 16 residues.

This clonotype was seen more than once but under ten times. The CDR3: CSVGSFPDTGELFF. The CDR3 nucleotides are TGCAGCGTTGGTTCCTTCCCCGACACCGGGGAGCTGTTTTTT. The chain couples TRBV29-1 to TRBJ2-2; the D is unclear. CDR1 is SQVTM, CDR2 ANQGSEA, per germline. V lost 4 bases and J lost 3, with 12 bases in between. This CDR3 is built from 14 residues.

The chain is built from TRBV20-1 and TRBJ1-5; the match to TRBD1 covers 9 bases. Germline trimming cut 3 bases from V and 6 bases from J; bases unmatched to any gene: 3. CDR1 and CDR2 from the germline V gene are DFQATT and SNEGSKA (reference sequence). The CDR3 spans 13 residues. CDR3: CSARRQGVQPQHF. CDR3 in DNA: TGCAGTGCTAGGAGACAGGGGGTTCAGCCCCAGCATTTT.

J is TRBJ2-1 and V is TRBV6-5, with D perhaps assigned TRBD1 or TRBD2 (5 bases each). CDR1 MNHEY and CDR2 SVGAGI come from the germline V gene. The V end lost 0 bases, the J end lost 0 bases, and 12 bases lay between the germline ends. The CDR3 consists of 17 residues. The CDR3 loop reads CASSYSTATSSYNEQFF. DNA of the CDR3: TGTGCCAGCAGTTACTCGACAGCAACTAGCTCCTACAATGAGCAGTTCTTC.